This T cell receptor (beta chain) stems from a study of identifying expanded T cells in peripheral blood (dated by TCRdb to about 2019). Background for the entire study: Separate aliquots of the same genomic DNA pool were sequenced to produce technical replicates, and four replicates were compared in pairs.

About this clone: The target of this receptor is not known. Base quality data are lacking; no much larger clone is found one base away.

According to the germline V gene, CDR1 reads SNHLY and CDR2 reads FYNNEI. Unmatched junction bases come to 5, with V trimmed by 6 bases and J by 7 bases. CDR3 length: 13 amino acids, cysteine to phenylalanine. CDR3 DNA only is kept here, 39 bases in frame from base 1. The immunoSEQ Assay, which relies on bias-controlled multiplex PCR amplification of genomic DNA, was used to profile TCRbeta CDR3 regions. The original pipeline was this. To quantify the absolute abundance of each unique TCRbeta CDR3 region, the sequences were collapsed and filtered. Differential abundance was assessed using a binomial (Fisher-equivalent) model and a beta-binomial model in which time-dependent variance fitted from healthy donors was added. Any clone with fewer than 5 combined templates was excluded, and a clone was called differentially abundant if its Benjamini-Hochberg FDR was below 0.01. Beta-binomial variance was modeled as a function of total template count across the two samples using the form v = (b*log(k)+a)^2. TCRdb took this table from immuneACCESS and kept in-frame rearrangements with V and J called. Such tables lack part of the clones; where checked against another copy, unresolved V genes explain under half of the gap, and the rest is unexplained. V and J calls plus clone size are reproduced from that table; the DNA served to infer D and trimming. This sample gives approximately 120,000 clones in total; 84% of them show up just once. The ten top clones hold roughly 3.3% of the sample.

The investigation overall reported the following: The binomial model flagged approximately 1.2 differentially abundant clones between technical replicates, compared with about 17 over two weeks and about 20 over around four weeks. Across all healthy donors, variance in clone template counts between approximately 2-week samples was found to increase significantly with total template count. The beta-binomial model significantly reduced the number of clones called differentially abundant and the false-positive rate across all healthy-donor time intervals. The authors expected that over much longer intervals, such as months to years, biological variance in healthy repertoires might increase even further.

During the collection period, no immune events, such as infections, were documented for the healthy donors. Time-dependent variance in a beta-binomial model of T-cell clone differential abundance was calibrated using healthy-donor blood repertoires as a training cohort. The training cohort was composed of about 10 healthy donors, 3 female and 7 male. The donors were between roughly 25 and 64 years old, with an average age of roughly 40 years. Obtained from a commercial supplier, whole blood was collected from each healthy donor at three time points set around 14 days apart. Genomic DNA was extracted from unsorted whole blood for immunosequencing.

The rearranged segments are TRBV2 and TRBJ1-2, and 10 junctional nucleotides match TRBD1. The sample comprised blood. The receptor comes from a person aged 18-70 years in good health. CDR3 sequence: CASRGGQGSGYTF. In nucleotides, the sequence is TGTGCCAGCAGAGGGGGACAGGGGTCTGGCTACACCTTC.